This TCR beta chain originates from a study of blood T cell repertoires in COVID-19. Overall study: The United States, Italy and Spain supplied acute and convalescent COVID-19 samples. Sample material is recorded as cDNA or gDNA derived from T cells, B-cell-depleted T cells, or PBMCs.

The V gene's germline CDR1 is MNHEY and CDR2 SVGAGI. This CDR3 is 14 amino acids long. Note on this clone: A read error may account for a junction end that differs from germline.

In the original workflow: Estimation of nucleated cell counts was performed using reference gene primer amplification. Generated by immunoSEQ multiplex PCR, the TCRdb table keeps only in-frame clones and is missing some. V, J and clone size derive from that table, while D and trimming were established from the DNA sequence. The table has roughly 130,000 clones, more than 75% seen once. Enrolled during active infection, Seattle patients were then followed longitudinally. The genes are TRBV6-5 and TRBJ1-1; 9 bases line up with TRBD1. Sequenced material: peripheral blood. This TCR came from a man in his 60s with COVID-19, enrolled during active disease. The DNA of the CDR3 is TGTGCCAGCTGGGACAGGGCGGAGAACGCTGAAGCTTTCTTT. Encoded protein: CASWDRAENAEAFF.